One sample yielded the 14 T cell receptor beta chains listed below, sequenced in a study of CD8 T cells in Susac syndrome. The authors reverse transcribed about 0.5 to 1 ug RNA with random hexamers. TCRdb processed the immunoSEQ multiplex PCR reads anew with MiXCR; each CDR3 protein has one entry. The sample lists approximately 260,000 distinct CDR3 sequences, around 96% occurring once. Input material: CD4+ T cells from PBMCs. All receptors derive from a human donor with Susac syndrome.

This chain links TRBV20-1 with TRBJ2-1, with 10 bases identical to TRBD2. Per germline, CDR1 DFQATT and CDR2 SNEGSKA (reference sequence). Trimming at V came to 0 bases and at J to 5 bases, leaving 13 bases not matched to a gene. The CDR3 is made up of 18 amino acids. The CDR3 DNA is TGCAGTGCTAGAGATCTCCCATTTAGCGGGAGGAGAAACAATGAGCAGTTCTTC. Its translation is CSARDLPFSGRRNNEQFF.

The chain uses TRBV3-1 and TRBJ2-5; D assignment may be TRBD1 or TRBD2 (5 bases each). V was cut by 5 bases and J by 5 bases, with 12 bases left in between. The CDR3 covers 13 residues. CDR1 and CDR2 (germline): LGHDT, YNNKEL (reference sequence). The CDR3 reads CASSSGTVETQYF. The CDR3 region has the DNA TGTGCCAGCAGCTCCGGGACGGTGGAGACCCAGTACTTC.

CDR3: CASSQVRRAGELFF. Written as DNA, the CDR3 is TGTGCCAGCAGCCAAGTAAGGCGGGCCGGGGAGCTGTTTTTT. V is TRBV14 and J is TRBJ2-2; D might be TRBD2 (5 bases). This CDR3 is built from 14 residues. V shed 1 base and J shed 6 bases, with 9 bases lying between them. Germline V CDR1 and CDR2: SGHDN, FVKESK.

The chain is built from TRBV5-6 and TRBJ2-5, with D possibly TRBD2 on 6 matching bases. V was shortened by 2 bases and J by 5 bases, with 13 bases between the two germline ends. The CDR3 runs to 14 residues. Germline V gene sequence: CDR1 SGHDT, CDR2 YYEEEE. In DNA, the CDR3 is TGTGCCAGCAGCTTACTAGCCGGGTCTGAGACCCAGTACTTC. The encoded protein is CASSLLAGSETQYF.

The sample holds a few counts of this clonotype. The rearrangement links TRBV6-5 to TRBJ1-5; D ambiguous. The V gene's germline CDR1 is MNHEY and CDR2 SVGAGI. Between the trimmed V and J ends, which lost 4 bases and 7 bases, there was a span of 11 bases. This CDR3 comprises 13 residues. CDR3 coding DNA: TGTGCCAGCAGTTTGGGGTTGGGGCAGCCCCAGCATTTT. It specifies CASSLGLGQPQHF.

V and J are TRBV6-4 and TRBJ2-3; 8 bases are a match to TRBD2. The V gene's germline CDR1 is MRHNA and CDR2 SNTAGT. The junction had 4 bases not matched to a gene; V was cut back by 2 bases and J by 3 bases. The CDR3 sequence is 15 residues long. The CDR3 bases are TGTGCCAGCAGTGACGGAAGCGGGAGAACAGATACGCAGTATTTT. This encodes CASSDGSGRTDTQYF.

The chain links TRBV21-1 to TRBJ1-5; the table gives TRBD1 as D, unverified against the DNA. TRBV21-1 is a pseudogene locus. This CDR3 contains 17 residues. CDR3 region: CASSTRQGPYSNQPQHF. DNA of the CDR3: TGTGCCAGCAGCACACGACAGGGGCCTTATAGCAATCAGCCCCAGCATTTT.

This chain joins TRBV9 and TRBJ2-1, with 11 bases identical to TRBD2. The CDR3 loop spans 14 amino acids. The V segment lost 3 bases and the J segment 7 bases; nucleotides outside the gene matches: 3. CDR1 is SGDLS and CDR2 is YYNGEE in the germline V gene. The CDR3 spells CASSERLAGNEQFF. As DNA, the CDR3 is TGTGCCAGCAGCGAGAGACTAGCGGGAAATGAGCAGTTCTTC.

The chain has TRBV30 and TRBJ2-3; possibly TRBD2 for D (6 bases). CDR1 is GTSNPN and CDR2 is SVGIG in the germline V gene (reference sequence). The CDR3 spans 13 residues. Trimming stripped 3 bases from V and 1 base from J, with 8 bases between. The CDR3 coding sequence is TGTGCCTGGAGGTCGGGGGGCACAGATACGCAGTATTTT. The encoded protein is CAWRSGGTDTQYF.

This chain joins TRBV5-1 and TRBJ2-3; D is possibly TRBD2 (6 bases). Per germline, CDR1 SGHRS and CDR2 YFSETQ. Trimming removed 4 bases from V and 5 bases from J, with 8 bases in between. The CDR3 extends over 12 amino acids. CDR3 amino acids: CASSRGKDTQYF. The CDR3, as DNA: TGCGCCAGCAGCCGGGGGAAAGATACGCAGTATTTT.

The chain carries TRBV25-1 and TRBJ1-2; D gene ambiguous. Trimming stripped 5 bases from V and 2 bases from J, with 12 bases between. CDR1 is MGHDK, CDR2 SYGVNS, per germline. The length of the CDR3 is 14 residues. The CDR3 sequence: CASSTRTGNYGYTF. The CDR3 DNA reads TGTGCCAGCAGTACCCGGACGGGGAACTATGGCTACACCTTC.

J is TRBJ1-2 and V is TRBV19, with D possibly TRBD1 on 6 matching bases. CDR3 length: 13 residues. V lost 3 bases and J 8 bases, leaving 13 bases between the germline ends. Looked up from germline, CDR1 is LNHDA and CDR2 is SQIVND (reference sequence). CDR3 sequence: CASSIRGFGGYTF. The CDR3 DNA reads TGTGCCAGTAGTATCAGGGGCTTTGGGGGCTACACCTTC.

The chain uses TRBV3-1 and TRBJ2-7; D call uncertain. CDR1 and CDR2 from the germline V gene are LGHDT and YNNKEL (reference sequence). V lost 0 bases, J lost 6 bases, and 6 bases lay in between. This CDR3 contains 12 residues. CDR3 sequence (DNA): TGTGCCAGCAGCCAAGATGTAAGCGAGCAGTACTTC. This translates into CASSQDVSEQYF.

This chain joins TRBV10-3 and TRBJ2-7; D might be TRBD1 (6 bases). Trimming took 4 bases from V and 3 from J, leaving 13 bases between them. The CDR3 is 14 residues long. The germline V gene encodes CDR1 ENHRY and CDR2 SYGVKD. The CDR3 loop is CAISARDNDYEQYF. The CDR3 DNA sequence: TGTGCCATCAGTGCCCGGGACAATGACTACGAGCAGTACTTC.